This T cell receptor (beta chain) stems from a study of T cell responses to AZD1222 COVID-19 vaccine. Study-wide points: Vaccine-associated CD4 TCRs ranged over spike, dominating at 160-218 and 743-854. Donors were chiefly white British, with a greater number of females, and clonal diversity was perhaps underestimated. No repertoire was sampled before or during the peak T cell response, only after it. At baseline, seropositivity was found in only a handful of AZD1222 recipients.

Comments on this clone: Its antigen is unknown.

Libraries were prepared by immunoSEQ multiplex PCR; TCRdb keeps only in-frame clonotypes and omits some of them. The data contain about 100,000 clones, about nine tenths of them singletons. Germline assignment: CDR1 SGHTA and CDR2 FQGNSA. The CDR3 totals 14 residues. V lost 4 bases and J 2 bases, leaving 12 bases between the germline ends. The V and J genes are TRBV7-2 and TRBJ2-7, with D possibly matching TRBD2 (6 bases). The material sequenced was peripheral blood, taken on day 0 of AZD1222 vaccination. This TCR was sampled from an adult in good health. CDR3 sequence: CASSYRDSTYEQYF. CDR3 sequence (DNA): TGTGCCAGCAGCTACCGGGACTCTACCTACGAGCAGTACTTC.